This entry describes one T cell receptor (beta chain). The target antigen is unknown. Per germline, CDR1 MNHEY and CDR2 SMNVEV (reference sequence). V was cut by 8 bases and J by 2 bases, with 28 bases left in between. The CDR3 has 18 residues. The sample is drawn from a study of CD8 T cells in ankylosing spondylitis. Study findings and constraints: In peripheral blood, disease-linked CD8+ clones occurred at relatively low frequencies. Seemingly characteristic of ankylosing spondylitis blood was a TCR beta motif consisting of under ten highly homologous variants.

TCRdb itself ran the 5' RACE reads through MiXCR, one entry per CDR3 protein. The sample holds approximately 400,000 distinct CDR3 sequences, about a sixth seen once. Sequencing was done on a sample of blood, either unsorted or a sorted T cell fraction (not recorded which). The TCR sequence derives from a male donor with ankylosing spondylitis. The V gene is TRBV27, the J gene TRBJ2-7, with a tentative D call TRBD2 (5 bases). The CDR3 DNA reads TGTGCCAGCCGCTGGTTGGGCGGGCCTCCTCAAGAGGCCTACGAGCAGTACTTC. Protein product: CASRWLGGPPQEAYEQYF.